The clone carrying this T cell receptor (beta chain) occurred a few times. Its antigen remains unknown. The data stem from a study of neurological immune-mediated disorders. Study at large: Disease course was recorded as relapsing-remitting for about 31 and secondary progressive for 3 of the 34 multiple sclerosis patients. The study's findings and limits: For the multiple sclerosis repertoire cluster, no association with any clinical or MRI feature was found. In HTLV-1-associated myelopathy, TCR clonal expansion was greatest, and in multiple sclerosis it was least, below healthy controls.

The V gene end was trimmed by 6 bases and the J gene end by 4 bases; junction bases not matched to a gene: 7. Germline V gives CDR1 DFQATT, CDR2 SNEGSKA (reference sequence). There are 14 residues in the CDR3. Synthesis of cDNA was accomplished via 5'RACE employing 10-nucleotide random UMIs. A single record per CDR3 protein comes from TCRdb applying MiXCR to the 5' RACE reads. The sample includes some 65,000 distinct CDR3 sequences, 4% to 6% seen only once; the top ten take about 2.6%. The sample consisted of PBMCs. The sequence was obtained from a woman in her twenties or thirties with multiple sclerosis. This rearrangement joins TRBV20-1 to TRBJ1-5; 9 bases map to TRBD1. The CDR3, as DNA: TGCAGTGCGAAGGGACAGGGAACAAATCAGCCCCAGCATTTT. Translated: CSAKGQGTNQPQHF.